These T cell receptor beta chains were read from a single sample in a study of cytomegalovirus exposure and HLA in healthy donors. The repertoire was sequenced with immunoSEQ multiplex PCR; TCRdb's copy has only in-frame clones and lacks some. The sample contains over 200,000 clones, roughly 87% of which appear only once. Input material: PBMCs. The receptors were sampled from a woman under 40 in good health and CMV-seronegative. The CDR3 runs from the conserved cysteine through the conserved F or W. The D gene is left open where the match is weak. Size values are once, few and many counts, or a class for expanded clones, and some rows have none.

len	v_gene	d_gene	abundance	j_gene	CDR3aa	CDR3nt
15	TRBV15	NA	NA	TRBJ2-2	CATSRVPVISGELFF	TGTGCCACCAGCAGAGTCCCAGTTATTTCCGGGGAGCTGTTTTTT
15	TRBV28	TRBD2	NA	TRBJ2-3	CASSSSGSGGDTQYF	TGTGCCAGCAGCTCAAGCGGGAGCGGAGGAGATACGCAGTATTTT
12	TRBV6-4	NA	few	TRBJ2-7	CASSDSPYEQYF	TGTGCCAGCAGTGACTCACCCTACGAGCAGTACTTC
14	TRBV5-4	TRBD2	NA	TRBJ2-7	CASSETSDAYEQYF	TGTGCCAGCAGCGAGACTAGCGACGCCTACGAGCAGTACTTC
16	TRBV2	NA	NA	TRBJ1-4	CASSPTGGATNEKLFF	TGTGCCAGCAGCCCCACCGGGGGGGCAACTAATGAAAAACTGTTTTTT
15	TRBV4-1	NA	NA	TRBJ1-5	CASSQMTDSNQPQHF	TGCGCCAGCAGCCAAATGACAGATAGCAATCAGCCCCAGCATTTT
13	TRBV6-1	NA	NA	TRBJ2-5	CASRPLGQETQYF	TGTGCCAGCCGACCCTTGGGGCAAGAGACCCAGTACTTC
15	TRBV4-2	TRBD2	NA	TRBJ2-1	CASSQEAGAFNEQFF	TGTGCCAGCAGCCAAGAGGCGGGAGCTTTCAATGAGCAGTTCTTC
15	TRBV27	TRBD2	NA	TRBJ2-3	CASSPLAGNTDTQYF	TGTGCCAGCAGTCCTCTAGCGGGAAACACAGATACGCAGTATTTT
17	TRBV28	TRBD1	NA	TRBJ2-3	CASRSMGQGGFRDTQYF	TGTGCCAGCAGGTCGATGGGACAGGGGGGCTTCCGGGATACGCAGTATTTT
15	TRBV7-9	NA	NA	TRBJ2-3	CASSSTPWELDTQYF	TGTGCCAGCAGCTCGACGCCCTGGGAGCTAGATACGCAGTATTTT
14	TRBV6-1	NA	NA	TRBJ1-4	CASNQGQPNEKLFF	TGTGCCAGCAACCAGGGACAACCTAATGAAAAACTGTTTTTT
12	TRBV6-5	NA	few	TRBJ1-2	CASTPLRGGYTF	TGTGCCAGCACCCCGTTAAGGGGTGGCTACACCTTC
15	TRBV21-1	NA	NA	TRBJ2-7	CASSKKGTVVLEQYF	TGTGCCAGCAGCAAAAAGGGGACAGTGGTTTTGGAGCAGTACTTC
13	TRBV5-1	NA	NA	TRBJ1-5	CASSRVGNQPQHF	TGCGCCAGCTCCAGGGTCGGAAATCAGCCCCAGCATTTT
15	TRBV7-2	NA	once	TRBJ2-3	CASSPLRAKGDTQYF	TGTGCCAGCAGCCCCCTCAGGGCTAAAGGAGACACGCAGTATTTT
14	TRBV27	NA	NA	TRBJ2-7	CASSHPDSPYEQYF	TGTGCCAGCAGCCACCCCGACAGTCCCTACGAGCAGTACTTC
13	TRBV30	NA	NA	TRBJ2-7	CAWNGGSGYEQYF	TGTGCCTGGAACGGGGGCTCAGGCTACGAGCAGTACTTC
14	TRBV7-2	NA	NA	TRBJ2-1	CASSLGGPGREQFF	TGTGCCAGCAGCTTAGGTGGTCCCGGCAGGGAGCAGTTCTTC
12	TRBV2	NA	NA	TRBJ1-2	CASSAASYGYTF	TGTGCCAGCAGTGCGGCGAGCTATGGCTACACCTTC
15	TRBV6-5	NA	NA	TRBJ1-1	CASSYGRQLNTEAFF	TGTGCCAGCAGTTACGGTAGACAGTTGAACACTGAAGCTTTCTTT
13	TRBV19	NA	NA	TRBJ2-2	CASSWGGVGELFF	TGTGCCAGTAGTTGGGGTGGTGTCGGGGAGCTGTTTTTT
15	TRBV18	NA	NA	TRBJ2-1	CASHNGRSSYNEQFF	TGTGCTTCACACAACGGGAGAAGCTCCTACAATGAGCAGTTCTTC
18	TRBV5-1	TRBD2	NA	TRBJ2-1	CASSLATGGRVVYNEQFF	TGCGCCAGCAGCTTGGCCACGGGCGGGAGGGTTGTTTACAATGAGCAGTTCTTC
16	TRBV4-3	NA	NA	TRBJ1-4	CASSQKGGSNSEKLFF	TGCGCCAGCAGCCAAAAGGGGGGCAGTAACTCGGAAAAACTGTTTTTT
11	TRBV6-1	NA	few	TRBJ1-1	CASSATPEAFF	TGTGCCAGCAGTGCGACTCCTGAAGCTTTCTTT
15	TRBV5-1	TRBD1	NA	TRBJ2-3	CASSRIGGLTDTQYF	TGCGCCAGCAGCCGGATAGGGGGCCTCACAGATACGCAGTATTTT
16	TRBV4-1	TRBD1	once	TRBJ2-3	CASSQDRQGASDTQYF	TGCGCCAGCAGCCAAGATCGTCAGGGGGCCTCAGATACGCAGTATTTT
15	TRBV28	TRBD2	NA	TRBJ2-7	CASSFKAGAPYEQYF	TGTGCCAGCAGTTTCAAGGCGGGAGCCCCCTACGAGCAGTACTTC
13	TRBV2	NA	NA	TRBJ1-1	CASSEIGNTEAFF	TGTGCCAGCAGTGAAATAGGGAACACTGAAGCTTTCTTT
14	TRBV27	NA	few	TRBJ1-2	CASSPGDGSYGYTF	TGTGCCAGCAGTCCGGGGGACGGAAGCTATGGCTACACCTTC
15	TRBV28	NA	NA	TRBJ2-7	CASSPRTGSSYEQYF	TGTGCCAGCAGTCCACGTACAGGGTCCTCCTACGAGCAGTACTTC
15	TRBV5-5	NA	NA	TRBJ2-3	CASSLDEYGTDTQYF	TGTGCCAGCAGCTTGGACGAATACGGTACAGATACGCAGTATTTT
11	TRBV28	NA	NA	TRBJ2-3	CASSSTDTQYF	TGTGCCAGCAGTTCGACAGATACGCAGTATTTT
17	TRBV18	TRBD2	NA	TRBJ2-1	CASSNPGLAETYNEQFF	TGTGCCAGCTCAAATCCGGGACTAGCGGAAACCTACAATGAGCAGTTCTTC
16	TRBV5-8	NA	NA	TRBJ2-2	CASSFLGASDTGELFF	TGTGCCAGCAGCTTCTTGGGGGCGAGTGATACCGGGGAGCTGTTTTTT
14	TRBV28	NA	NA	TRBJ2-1	CATGGPFSYNEQFF	TGTGCCACCGGAGGGCCTTTCTCCTACAATGAGCAGTTCTTC
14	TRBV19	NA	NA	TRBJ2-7	CASSRDGRAYEQYF	TGTGCCAGTAGTAGGGACGGACGTGCCTACGAGCAGTACTTC
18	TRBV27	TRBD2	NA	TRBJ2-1	CASSKPSGGWGSYNEQFF	TGTGCCAGCAGTAAACCTAGCGGGGGTTGGGGCTCCTACAATGAGCAGTTCTTC
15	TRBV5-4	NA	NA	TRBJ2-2	CASSSTSGQGGELFF	TGTGCCAGCAGCTCGACTAGCGGACAGGGCGGGGAGCTGTTTTTT
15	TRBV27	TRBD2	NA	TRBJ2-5	CASSSHVAGKETQYF	TGTGCCAGCAGTTCCCATGTAGCGGGAAAAGAGACCCAGTACTTC
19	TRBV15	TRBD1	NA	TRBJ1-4	CATRMAGQGAGGTNEKLFF	TGTGCCACCAGAATGGCGGGACAGGGGGCAGGAGGAACTAATGAAAAACTGTTTTTT
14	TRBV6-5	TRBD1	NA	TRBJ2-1	CASSYTGVGYEQFF	TGTGCCAGCAGTTACACAGGGGTGGGGTATGAGCAGTTCTTC
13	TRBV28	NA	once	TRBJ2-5	CASSLGPSKTQYF	TGTGCCAGCAGTCTAGGCCCCAGCAAGACCCAGTACTTC
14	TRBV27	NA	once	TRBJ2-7	CASSFGERAYEQYF	TGTGCCAGCAGTTTCGGCGAGAGGGCCTACGAGCAGTACTTC
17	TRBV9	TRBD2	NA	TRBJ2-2	CASSAPWTSDNTGELFF	TGTGCCAGCAGCGCACCTTGGACTAGCGACAACACCGGGGAGCTGTTTTTT
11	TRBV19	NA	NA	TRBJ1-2	CASSINNGYTF	TGTGCCAGTAGTATTAACAATGGCTACACCTTC
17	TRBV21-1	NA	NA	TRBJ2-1	CASSKLTNYLSYNEQFF	TGTGCCAGCAGCAAACTTACGAACTACCTCTCCTACAATGAGCAGTTCTTC
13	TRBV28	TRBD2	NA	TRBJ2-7	CASSLGLLYEQYF	TGTGCCAGCAGTTTGGGACTACTCTACGAGCAGTACTTC
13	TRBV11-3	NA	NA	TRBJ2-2	CASSLGGAGELFF	TGTGCCAGCAGCTTAGGAGGGGCCGGGGAGCTGTTTTTT
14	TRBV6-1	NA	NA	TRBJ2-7	CASTRRQPSYEQYF	TGTGCCAGCACCCGTAGACAGCCCTCCTACGAGCAGTACTTC
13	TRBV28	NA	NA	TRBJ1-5	CASSTTGYQPQHF	TGTGCCAGCAGTACAACAGGGTACCAGCCCCAGCATTTT
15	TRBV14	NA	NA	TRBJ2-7	CASSLWTVSSYEQYF	TGTGCCAGCAGCCTATGGACGGTGAGCTCCTACGAGCAGTACTTC
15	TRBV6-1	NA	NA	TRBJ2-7	CASSEGMTDPYEQYF	TGTGCCAGCAGTGAAGGTATGACAGACCCCTACGAGCAGTACTTC
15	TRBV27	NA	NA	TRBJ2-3	CASSFSDTSTDTQYF	TGTGCCAGCAGTTTCTCGGATACTAGCACAGATACGCAGTATTTT
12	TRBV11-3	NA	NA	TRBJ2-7	CASSPGSHEQYF	TGTGCCAGCAGCCCAGGGTCTCACGAGCAGTACTTC
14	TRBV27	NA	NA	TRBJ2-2	CASTVGTATGELFF	TGTGCCAGCACTGTGGGGACCGCCACCGGGGAGCTGTTTTTT